This T cell receptor beta chain comes out of a study of beta chain features in type 1 diabetes. TCRB transcripts that were expressed got sequenced, as all of the isolated RNA had been reverse transcribed. Repertoires were generated with immunoSEQ multiplex PCR, while TCRdb's copy carries only in-frame clones and drops some. The sample records roughly 120,000 clones, 40% being singletons. Study results and limitations: Unsettled here was the matter of whether HLA type influences TCRB rearrangement. Across all four CD4+ subsets, people with type 1 diabetes showed modestly shorter TCRB CDR3s. Cells that show high TCR expression could be over-represented by cDNA sequencing.

This clone was detected a few times. What it binds is not known. It was via CD45RO/CCR7/CD25/CD127/CD95/CD27 that CD4+ naive, central memory, regulatory and stem cell-like memory cells were sorted. This CDR3 is 13 amino acids long. The ends lost 3 bases at V and 7 bases at J; junction bases unmatched: 2. Per the germline V gene, CDR1 is SGHNT and CDR2 is YYREEE (reference sequence). V is TRBV5-4 and J is TRBJ2-2; 8 nucleotides agree with TRBD2. The sample consisted of stem cell memory CD4+ T cells from blood. The source of this sequence is a woman aged 18-30 years in good health. The CDR3 spells CASSWTSHGELFF. CDR3 nucleotides: TGTGCCAGCAGCTGGACTAGCCACGGGGAGCTGTTTTTT.